Following are 2 T cell receptor beta chains from one sample sequenced in a study of cytotoxic CD8 clonotypes in ibrutinib-treated CLL. Clones were read by immunoSEQ multiplex PCR, and TCRdb kept only the in-frame ones, dropping some. The sample gives around 300,000 clones, roughly 79% of which show up once; under 8.5% is in the top ten. The sample was PBMCs, taken before ibrutinib treatment. The origin of the receptors is a human donor with chronic lymphocytic leukemia.

This clone was counted only a few times. The chain joins TRBV7-9 to TRBJ2-7; the D gene is possibly TRBD1 (5 bases). The CDR3 contains 13 residues. Trimming removed 7 bases at V and 5 bases at J, with 15 bases between. Looked up from germline, CDR1 is SEHNR and CDR2 is FQNEAQ (reference sequence). CDR3: CASTPSGYDEQYF. The CDR3 bases are TGTGCCAGCACCCCTTCAGGGTACGACGAGCAGTACTTC.

The chain carries TRBV28 and TRBJ1-3; D not certain. Deletions cut 5 bases from V and 2 bases from J, with 13 bases between. The CDR3 runs 15 residues. CDR1 is MDHEN and CDR2 is SYDVKM in the germline V gene. The chain's CDR3 is CASSPWGEPGNTIYF. The CDR3 DNA reads TGTGCCAGCAGTCCGTGGGGAGAACCTGGAAACACCATATATTTT.